This T cell receptor (beta chain) was recovered during a study of blood T cell repertoires in COVID-19. Profiling relied on immunoSEQ multiplex PCR, and the TCRdb table lists in-frame clones only, not all of them. This sample has a few hundred thousand clones, with less than 90% found just once. V lost 5 bases and J lost 1; bases outside the gene matches: 7. The germline gives CDR1 LNHDA, CDR2 SQIVND (reference sequence). This CDR3 spans 16 amino acids. Two consecutive negative NP/OP PCR tests, clearance, or resolved symptoms defined Cohort 3 recovery. The chain links TRBV19 to TRBJ1-5; TRBD1 matches at 8 bases. Sequencing was done on a sample of PBMCs or T cells enriched from blood (not recorded which). The sequence was obtained from a woman aged 25 to 39 who had recovered from COVID-19. CDR3 loop: CASSWPGGESNQPQHF. The CDR3 DNA reads as TGTGCCAGTAGTTGGCCAGGGGGCGAAAGCAATCAGCCCCAGCATTTT.